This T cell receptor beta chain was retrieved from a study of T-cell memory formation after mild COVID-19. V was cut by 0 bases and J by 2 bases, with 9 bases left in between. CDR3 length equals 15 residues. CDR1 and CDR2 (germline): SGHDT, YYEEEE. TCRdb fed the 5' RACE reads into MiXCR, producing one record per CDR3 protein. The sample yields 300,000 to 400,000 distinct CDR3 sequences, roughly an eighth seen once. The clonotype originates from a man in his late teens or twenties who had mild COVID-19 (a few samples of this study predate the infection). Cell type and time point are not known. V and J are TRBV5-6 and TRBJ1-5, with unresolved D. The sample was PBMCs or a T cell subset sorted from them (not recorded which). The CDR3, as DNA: TGTGCCAGCAGCTTGGGAAGGCAGGGCAATCAGCCCCAGCATTTT. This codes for CASSLGRQGNQPQHF. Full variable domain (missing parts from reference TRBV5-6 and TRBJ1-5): DAGVTQSPTHLIKTRGQQVTLRCSPKSGHDTVSWYQQALGQGPQFIFQYYEEEERQRGNFPDRFSGHQFPNYSSELNVNALLLGDSALYLCASSLGRQGNQPQHFGDGTRLSIL.